This TCR beta chain was recorded in a study of blood T cell repertoires in COVID-19. Study background: Collection of acute and convalescent COVID-19 samples took place in the United States, Italy and Spain. Sample material is recorded as cDNA or gDNA derived from T cells, B-cell-depleted T cells, or PBMCs.

Per the study methods: Using reference gene primer amplification, nucleated cell counts were estimated. Measured with immunoSEQ multiplex PCR; TCRdb has only the in-frame clones, and not every one. V, J and clone size reflect that table, while D and trimming were determined from the DNA. The sample yields 90,000 to 140,000 clones, about four fifths seen once. After removal of 7 bases from V and 8 bases from J, the junction contained 15 bases not matched to a gene. The germline gives CDR1 SQVTM, CDR2 ANQGSEA. The CDR3 extends over 14 amino acids. The source of this sequence is a woman aged 80 or over with acute or convalescent COVID-19. The chain is built from TRBV29-1 and TRBJ1-2; TRBD1 matches at 8 bases. The sequenced material came from peripheral blood. The DNA of the CDR3 is TGCAGCGCCCCCAACCGACAGGGGACCAAGGGCTACACCTTC. Amino acids: CSAPNRQGTKGYTF. Full variable domain (rest looked up from reference TRBV29-1 and TRBJ1-2): SAVISQKPSRDICQRGTSLTIQCQVDSQVTMMFWYRQQPGQSLTLIATANQGSEATYESGFVIDKFPISRPNLTFSTLTVSNMSPEDSSIYLCSAPNRQGTKGYTFGSGTRLTVV.